The 4 T cell receptor beta chains listed next were all sequenced from one sample in a study of shared clonotypes between healthy human individuals. The table came from immunoSEQ multiplex PCR; TCRdb's copy has only in-frame clones and leaves some out. The table lists 2 million to 3 million clones, 93% of them singletons. Sequencing was performed on naive CD4+ T cells from PBMCs. Subset noted: CD45RA+ positively selected. These receptors all come from a man aged 18 to 29 in good health. Some clones in this sample may be carry-over from other donors' samples.

DNA of the CDR3: TGTGCCAGCAGTGAATTCCGGGGCCCCTACGAGCAGTACTTC. It specifies CASSEFRGPYEQYF. V gene TRBV2 combines with J gene TRBJ2-5, with D perhaps matching TRBD1 or TRBD2 (5 bases each). The end of the DNA aligns better with TRBJ2-7, so the J call may be wrong. The CDR3 loop spans 14 amino acids. Germline-derived CDR1 and CDR2 are SNHLY and FYNNEI.

The V gene is TRBV7-3, the J gene TRBJ2-1, with TRBD2 identical over 12 bases. The V gene end was trimmed by 5 bases and the J gene end by 3 bases; junction bases not matched to a gene: 8. The CDR3 contains 17 residues. In germline, CDR1 is SGHTA, CDR2 FQGTGA. The CDR3 here is CASSVNQGLAGYNEQFF. The CDR3 DNA sequence: TGTGCCAGCAGCGTTAACCAGGGACTAGCGGGCTACAATGAGCAGTTCTTC.

This chain links TRBV5-4 with TRBJ2-3, with D hard to call. CDR1 SGHNT and CDR2 YYREEE come from the germline V gene (reference sequence). The CDR3 spans 13 residues. V was cut by 7 bases and J by 4 bases, with 13 bases left in between. The chain's CDR3 is CASGPSAPDTQYF. DNA of the CDR3: TGTGCCAGCGGACCCTCGGCCCCAGATACGCAGTATTTT.

V usage is TRBV2 and J usage is TRBJ2-1; TRBD2 matches 8 bases. The CDR3 runs to 14 residues. The V segment lost 10 bases and the J segment 2 bases; nucleotides outside the gene matches: 7. The V gene's germline CDR1 is SNHLY and CDR2 FYNNEI. This chain's CDR3 is CAIPGGIAYNEQFF. CDR3 nucleotides: TGTGCCATTCCGGGAGGGATCGCCTACAATGAGCAGTTCTTC.